This TCR beta chain was identified in a study of T-cell reconstitution after alpha-beta-depleted transplantation in children. V lost 1 base to trimming and J lost 1 base; unmatched junction nucleotides: 4. CDR3 length: 16 residues. The germline V gene has CDR1 SGHRS and CDR2 YFSETQ. Only a few counts were recorded for this clonotype. TCRbeta library preparation incorporated unique molecular identifiers. One entry per CDR3 protein, called by TCRdb with MiXCR from the PCR reads. In the table there are some 840,000 distinct CDR3 sequences, about 16% of which are singletons. The source material was PBMCs, mostly from graft donor cells, sampled 360 days after TCRalphabeta/CD19-depleted stem cell transplant. The chain combines TRBV5-1 with TRBJ2-5; 10 bases agree with TRBD2. The TCR originated in a male patient younger than 18 who had a stem cell transplant for acute lymphoblastic leukemia, so the T cells may come from the graft donor. CDR3 coding DNA: TGCGCCAGCAGCTTGAGGACTAGCGGAGCCCAAGAGACCCAGTACTTC. Protein: CASSLRTSGAQETQYF.